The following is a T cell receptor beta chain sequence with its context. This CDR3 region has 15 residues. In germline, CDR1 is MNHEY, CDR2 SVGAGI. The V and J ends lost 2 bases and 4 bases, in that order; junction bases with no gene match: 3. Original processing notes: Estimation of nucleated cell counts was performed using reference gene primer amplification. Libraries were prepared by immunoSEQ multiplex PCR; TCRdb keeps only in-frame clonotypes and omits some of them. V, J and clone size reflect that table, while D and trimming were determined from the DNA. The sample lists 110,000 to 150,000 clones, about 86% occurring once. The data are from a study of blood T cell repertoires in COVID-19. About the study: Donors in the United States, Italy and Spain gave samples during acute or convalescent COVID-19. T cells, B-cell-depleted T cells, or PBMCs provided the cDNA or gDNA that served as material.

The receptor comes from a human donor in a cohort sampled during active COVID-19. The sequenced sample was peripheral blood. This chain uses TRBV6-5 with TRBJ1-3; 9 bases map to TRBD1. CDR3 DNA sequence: TGTGCCAGCAGTTACGGGACAGGGATAGGAAACACCATATATTTT. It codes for CASSYGTGIGNTIYF.